The present entry profiles one T cell receptor beta chain with its context. Under the authors' procedure: Estimation of nucleated cell counts was performed using reference gene primer amplification. Clones were read by immunoSEQ multiplex PCR, and TCRdb kept only the in-frame ones, dropping some. Clone size and V and J calls were adopted from that table, with D and trimming inferred from the DNA. The sample comprises a few hundred thousand clones, approximately 86% of which are singletons, and about 3.8% rests with the top ten. These data belong to a study of blood T cell repertoires in COVID-19. For the study at large: PBMCs, B-cell-depleted T cells, or T cells were the source of the cDNA or gDNA that made up the material.

The receptor's source is an elderly woman with acute or convalescent COVID-19. Sequenced: peripheral blood.

CDR3 DNA sequence: TGCGCCAGCAGCCTGCAGGGGGCGGCCACTGAAGCTTTCTTT. Protein product: CASSLQGAATEAFF. The gene calls are TRBV5-1 and TRBJ1-1; 8 nucleotides agree with TRBD1. Germline V gives CDR1 SGHRS, CDR2 YFSETQ. The length of the CDR3 is 14 residues. Unmatched junction bases numbered 6, after V lost 4 bases and J lost 4 bases.